The rows below give T cell receptor beta chains drawn from one sample of a study of T cells in Graves' hyperthyroidism and ophthalmopathy. MiXCR, applied by TCRdb to the multiplex PCR reads, yields one record per CDR3 protein. This table holds about 520,000 distinct CDR3 sequences, less than 25% found once. Sequencing was done on a sample of blood. The receptors here all came from a man aged 18-30 years with Graves' hyperthyroidism. The CDR3 runs from the conserved cysteine through the conserved F or W. The D gene is left open where the match is weak. Clone sizes are given selectively: once, few, many, or a class where the clone is expanded.

clone_size j_call v_call d_call cdr3_nt cdr3_aa
many TRBJ1-1 TRBV28 NA TGTGCCAGCAGCCTAAAGGCTAGGAGGACTGAAGCTTTCTTT CASSLKARRTEAFF
many TRBJ2-2 TRBV7-2 NA TGTGCCAGCAGCTTACAAGGGGGTGGAACCGGGGAGCTGTTTTTT CASSLQGGGTGELFF
many TRBJ1-5 TRBV20-1 NA TGCAGTGCTATCGTAACGGGGGTCAATCAGCCCCAGCATTTT CSAIVTGVNQPQHF
NA TRBJ2-7 TRBV7-2 NA TGTGCCAGCAGCCCGTCACTAGCCACCTACGAGCAGTACTTC CASSPSLATYEQYF
many TRBJ1-5 TRBV30 NA TGTGCCTGGAGCTTTGACGTTAGCAATCAGCCCCAGCATTTT CAWSFDVSNQPQHF
many TRBJ1-3 TRBV14 TRBD1 TGTGCCAGCAGCCCTACATTAATTCGGACAGGGGGCATTCTGCACTCTGGAAACACCATATATTTT CASSPTLIRTGGILHSGNTIYF
few TRBJ2-7 TRBV6-1 NA TGTGCCAGCAGTGACCTGACAGGTTTATACGAGCAGTACTTC CASSDLTGLYEQYF
NA TRBJ2-7 TRBV4-2 NA TGTGCCAGCAGCCAAGAATGGAGGGGAGCCTACGAGCAGTACTTC CASSQEWRGAYEQYF
many TRBJ2-4 TRBV2 NA TGTGCCAGCAGTGCCTCCGTCATAGCCAAAAACATTCAGTACTTC CASSASVIAKNIQYF
many TRBJ2-7 TRBV28 TRBD1 TGTGCCAGCAGCGGACAGGGCCCCTACGAGCAGTACTTC CASSGQGPYEQYF
many TRBJ1-3 TRBV6-5 NA TGTGCCAGCAGTTACATGGGTGGAAACACCATATATTTT CASSYMGGNTIYF
many TRBJ1-2 TRBV28 NA TGTGCCAGCAGGGGGGGGCCAAGGGGTAACTATGGCTACACCTTC CASRGGPRGNYGYTF
NA TRBJ2-7 TRBV12-3/TRBV12-4 TRBD2 TGTGCCAGCAGTCTCAAAGGGAGGGGCGAGCAGTACTTC CASSLKGRGEQYF
many TRBJ1-2 TRBV6-5 NA TGTGCCAGCAGTTACAGAGGCAGTACTGGCTACACCTTC CASSYRGSTGYTF
many TRBJ2-7 TRBV6-1 TRBD1 TGTGCCAGCAGTCGACAGGGTTCCTACGAGCAGTACTTC CASSRQGSYEQYF
many TRBJ1-1 TRBV7-2 TRBD1 TGTGCCAGCAGCTTACGGACAGGGAGCACTGAAGCTTTCTTT CASSLRTGSTEAFF
many TRBJ2-2 TRBV11-2 NA TGTGCCAGCAGCCAGCAAGCCCGGGCTTTAACCGGGGAGCTGTTTTTT CASSQQARALTGELFF
many TRBJ2-5 TRBV6-2/TRBV6-3 TRBD1 TGTGCCAGCAGTTACGTGGACAGGGGGGAGACCCAGTACTTC CASSYVDRGETQYF
many TRBJ1-5 TRBV11-2 NA TGTGCCAGCAGCTTAGAAGCGACAGTGAATCAGCCCCAGCATTTT CASSLEATVNQPQHF
many TRBJ1-2 TRBV28 NA TGTGCCAGCAGTGGAGGGGTGATGGGCTATGGCTACACCTTC CASSGGVMGYGYTF
many TRBJ2-5 TRBV12-3/TRBV12-4 NA TGTGCCAGCAGCTTGCAGGGGAGCGAGGAGACCCAGTACTTC CASSLQGSEETQYF
few TRBJ2-5 TRBV7-8 TRBD2 TGTGCCAGCATCCTGGGCCGTCTACTAGCGCGCCAAGAGACCCAGTACTTC CASILGRLLARQETQYF
many TRBJ2-7 TRBV12-3/TRBV12-4 NA TGTGCCAGCGCGCTACAGGGTCGTTCCTACGAGCAGTACTTC CASALQGRSYEQYF
NA TRBJ2-7 TRBV6-5 TRBD1 TGTGCCAGCAGTTACGAGGGGACAGGGGCCTACGAGCAGTACTTC CASSYEGTGAYEQYF
many TRBJ1-1 TRBV7-2 NA TGTGCCAGCAGCTTAGCGACGAACACTGAAGCTTTCTTT CASSLATNTEAFF
many TRBJ2-2 TRBV6-5 NA TGTGCCAGCAGTACACGAGGACCGGCGGCCACCGGGGAGCTGTTTTTT CASSTRGPAATGELFF
many TRBJ1-3 TRBV5-1 NA TGCGCCAGCAGTCCCTTAGGGGCGTCTGGAAACACCATATATTTT CASSPLGASGNTIYF
many TRBJ1-1 TRBV10-3 NA TGTGCCATCAGTGACCCGGACAGAATTGTTGAAGCTTTCTTT CAISDPDRIVEAFF
few TRBJ2-6 TRBV11-1 TRBD1 TGTGCCAGCAGCTTAGGGACAGGGGGCGCTGGGGCCAACGTCCTGACTTTC CASSLGTGGAGANVLTF
few TRBJ1-3 TRBV3-1 NA TGTGCCAGCAGCCCCCTTCGAGGGTTCTCTGGAAACACCATATATTTT CASSPLRGFSGNTIYF
many TRBJ1-1 TRBV6-1 NA TGTGCCGACGGCACTAACACTGAAGCTTTCTTT CADGTNTEAFF
many TRBJ2-4 TRBV11-2 TRBD2 TGTGCCAGCAGCTTTGGAGTAGCGGGGGGCCTAGCCAAAAACATTCAGTACTTC CASSFGVAGGLAKNIQYF
NA TRBJ1-1 TRBV7-3 TRBD1 TGTGCCAGCAGCGTGACAGGGGGAATGAACACTGAAGCTTTCTTT CASSVTGGMNTEAFF
NA TRBJ2-7 TRBV30 NA TGTGCCTGGAGATTGGACAGCTACGAGCAGTACTTC CAWRLDSYEQYF
many TRBJ1-1 TRBV7-2 NA TGTGCCAGCAGCCTTTCGCGGGGTGAAGCTTTCTTT CASSLSRGEAFF
many TRBJ2-5 TRBV2 NA TGTGCCAGCAGCCGATCCGCCGTGGAGACCCAGTACTTC CASSRSAVETQYF
NA TRBJ1-6 TRBV5-1 NA TGCGCCAGCAGCCAGGGAAATAATTCACCCCTCCACTTT CASSQGNNSPLHF
NA TRBJ1-2 TRBV6-5 NA TGTGCCAGCAGTTACTCTGGCAGGGCAGACGGCTACACCTTC CASSYSGRADGYTF
many TRBJ2-7 TRBV11-2 TRBD1 TGTGCCAGCACCCCCGGACAGGGGGTCTACGAGCAGTACTTC CASTPGQGVYEQYF
many TRBJ2-7 TRBV28 TRBD1 TGTGCCAGCAGCCCCTTGGGACAGGGCTACGAGCAGTACTTC CASSPLGQGYEQYF
many TRBJ1-1 TRBV6-4 NA TGTGCCAGCAGTCCCCACTATGCCGCCGGGGCCGACACGGCGATTACTGAAGCTTTCTTT CASSPHYAAGADTAITEAFF
NA TRBJ1-6 TRBV12-3/TRBV12-4 TRBD1 TGTGCCAGCACCTTTTCGACAGGGAGCTCCTATAATTCACCCCTCCACTTT CASTFSTGSSYNSPLHF
many TRBJ2-7 TRBV28 TRBD1 TGTGCCAGCAGATCCCCGGGACAGGGAGGCCACGAGCAGTACTTC CASRSPGQGGHEQYF
many TRBJ1-5 TRBV28 TRBD1 TGTGCCAGCAGTGTAACCGGGACAGGAAGCCCCCAGCATTTT CASSVTGTGSPQHF
many TRBJ2-7 TRBV28 NA TGTGCCAGCAGTTTCGAGACAGGAGGTGACGAGCAGTACTTC CASSFETGGDEQYF
many TRBJ2-2 TRBV30 NA TGTGCCTGGAGTGAAACCGGGGAGCTGTTTTTT CAWSETGELFF
many TRBJ2-7 TRBV24-1 NA TGTGCCACCCGGGACGAAGGATCGGCCTACGAGCAGTACTTC CATRDEGSAYEQYF
few TRBJ1-1 TRBV28 NA TGTGCCAGCAGTTCCTGGGGGACTTCAGACACTGAAGCTTTCTTT CASSSWGTSDTEAFF
NA TRBJ1-2 TRBV30 TRBD1 TGTGCCTGGCAAGGACAGGGAGACTATGGCTACACCTTC CAWQGQGDYGYTF
NA TRBJ1-1 TRBV29-1 NA TGCAGCGCTGCTAGCGGCAGGTCGAACACTGAAGCTTTCTTT CSAASGRSNTEAFF